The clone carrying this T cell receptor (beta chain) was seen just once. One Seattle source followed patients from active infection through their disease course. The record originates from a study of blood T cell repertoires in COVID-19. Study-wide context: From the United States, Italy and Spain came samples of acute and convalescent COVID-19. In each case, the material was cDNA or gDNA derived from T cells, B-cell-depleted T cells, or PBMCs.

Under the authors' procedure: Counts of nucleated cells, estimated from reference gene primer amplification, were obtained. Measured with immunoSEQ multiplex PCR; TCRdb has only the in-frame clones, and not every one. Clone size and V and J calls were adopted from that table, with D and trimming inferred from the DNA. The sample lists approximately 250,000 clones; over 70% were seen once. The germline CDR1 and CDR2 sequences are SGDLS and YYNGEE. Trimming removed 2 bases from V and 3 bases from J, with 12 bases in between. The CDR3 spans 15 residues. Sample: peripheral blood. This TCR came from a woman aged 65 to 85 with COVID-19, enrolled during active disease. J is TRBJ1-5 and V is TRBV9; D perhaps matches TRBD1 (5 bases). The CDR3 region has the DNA TGTGCCAGCAGCGTCCAGGGTCAGTTCAATCAGCCCCAGCATTTT. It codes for CASSVQGQFNQPQHF.